The 17 T cell receptor beta chains given below trace back to one sample, sequenced in a study of blood T cell repertoires in COVID-19. Generated by immunoSEQ multiplex PCR, the TCRdb table keeps only in-frame clones and is missing some. Of roughly 200,000 clones in the sample, 87% are singletons; the top ten hold around a tenth. Sequencing was done on a sample of PBMCs or T cells enriched from blood (not recorded which). The receptors stem from a man aged 18 to 35 with acute COVID-19.

The V and J genes are TRBV7-6 and TRBJ2-7; TRBD1 matches 7 bases. CDR1 is SGHVS and CDR2 is FNYEAQ in the germline V gene. The trim removed 5 bases at V and 5 bases at J, leaving 12 bases unmatched. This CDR3 has 15 residues. CDR3 coding DNA: TGTGCCAGCAGCCAAGGACAGGTTCGTAGGGACGAGCAGTACTTC. This translates into CASSQGQVRRDEQYF.

The rearrangement joins TRBV11-1 to TRBJ2-2; TRBD1 matches at 9 bases. The germline V gene has CDR1 SGHAT and CDR2 FQDESV (reference sequence). With V trimmed by 5 bases and J by 7 bases, 8 bases remained unmatched. This CDR3 region has 15 residues. The CDR3 sequence is CASSPSDRGGGELFF. In DNA, the CDR3 is TGTGCCAGCAGCCCCTCGGACAGGGGCGGCGGGGAGCTGTTTTTT. Filled out from reference TRBV11-1 and TRBJ2-2, the complete variable domain reads EAEVAQSPRYKITEKSQAVAFWCDPISGHATLYWYRQILGQGPELLVQFQDESVVDDSQLPKDRFSAERLKGVDSTLKIQPAELGDSAMYLCASSPSDRGGGELFFGEGSRLTVL.

The CDR3 region is CASHGLAGNEQFF. The CDR3 nucleotides read TGTGCCAGCCACGGACTAGCGGGTAATGAGCAGTTCTTC. This chain joins TRBV6-9 and TRBJ2-1; 11 bases map to TRBD2. CDR1 and CDR2 from the germline V gene are MNHGY and SVAAGI. The CDR3 covers 13 residues. V was pared by 8 bases and J by 7 bases, with 4 bases of the junction left unmatched.

CDR3 DNA sequence: TGTGCCAGCAGCTCCCGAAGAGTTGGAGGACCGAACACTGAAGCTTTCTTT. Translated, it gives CASSSRRVGGPNTEAFF. The V gene is TRBV11-2, the J gene TRBJ1-1, with no clear D. Trimming left V 4 bases short and J 1 base short, with 19 bases between. The CDR3 extends over 17 amino acids. Germline-derived CDR1 and CDR2 are SGHAT and FQNNGV.

The CDR3 region is CASSEVAHSTSYTF. CDR3 bases: TGTGCCAGCAGCGAAGTAGCTCACTCGACCAGCTACACCTTC. The chain recombines TRBV9 with TRBJ1-2; D ambiguous. The ends were cut back, 3 bases at V and 9 bases at J, with 18 bases in the middle. The CDR3 runs 14 residues. Germline V lookup: CDR1 SGDLS, CDR2 YYNGEE.

The chain couples TRBV3-1 (or the pseudogene TRBV3-2) to TRBJ1-2; 7 bases are shared with TRBD1. V shed 4 bases, J shed 3 bases, and the junction held 8 bases outside the gene matches. Germline values: CDR1 LGHDT, CDR2 YNNKEL (reference sequence). This CDR3 is built from 15 residues. DNA for the CDR3: TGTGCCAGCAGCCCAACGACAGGGCCTCACTATGGCTACACCTTC. Protein sequence: CASSPTTGPHYGYTF.

The chain links TRBV5-4 to TRBJ2-1; no clear D. Trimming shortened V by 4 bases and J by 7 bases, and 12 bases separated the two germline ends. The CDR3 has 13 residues. The germline CDR1 and CDR2 sequences are SGHNT and YYREEE (reference sequence). The CDR3 sequence is CASSPDWLNEQFF. In nucleotides, the CDR3 is TGTGCCAGCAGCCCCGACTGGCTTAATGAGCAGTTCTTC.

This clone was detected a few times. The chain joins TRBV28 to TRBJ1-5; 7 nucleotides line up with TRBD1. V was clipped by 2 bases and J by 3 bases; unmatched bases: 1. Germline lookup yields CDR1 MDHEN and CDR2 SYDVKM. The CDR3 has 14 amino acids. The CDR3 DNA is TGTGCCAGCAGTTTAGGACAGGCCAATCAGCCCCAGCATTTT. Translation gives CASSLGQANQPQHF.

The rearrangement uses TRBV7-2 and TRBJ2-7, with a weak D call TRBD2 (6 bases). Trimming pared 4 bases from V and 0 bases from J, leaving 13 bases between. Germline CDR1 is SGHTA and CDR2 is FQGNSA. The CDR3 length is 15 residues. The CDR3 here is CASSSPEGSSYEQYF. The CDR3 DNA follows: TGTGCCAGCAGCTCCCCGGAGGGGAGCTCCTACGAGCAGTACTTC.

This clone was observed a few times. The chain employs TRBV5-1 and TRBJ2-5, with 7 bases fitting TRBD2. The CDR3 spans 14 residues. Germline assignment: CDR1 SGHRS and CDR2 YFSETQ. The junction had 6 bases not matched to a gene; V was cut back by 2 bases and J by 5 bases. The CDR3 DNA reads TGCGCCAGCAGCTTTGCGGGAGTTGGGGAGACCCAGTACTTC. Translated, it gives CASSFAGVGETQYF.

The chain carries TRBV24-1 and TRBJ1-6; D is uncertain. V dropped 4 bases and J dropped 7 bases, with 7 bases sitting between them. CDR1 and CDR2 from the germline V gene are KGHDR and SFDVKD. The CDR3 is made up of 13 amino acids. As DNA, the CDR3 is TGTGCCACCAGTGAACAGCCAAATTCACCCCTCCACTTT. Its translation: CATSEQPNSPLHF.

This clone was seen only once. This rearrangement joins TRBV27 to TRBJ2-7, with D maybe TRBD1 (6 bases). This CDR3 spans 14 amino acids. Trimming removed 6 bases from V and 0 bases from J, with 12 bases in between. The germline CDR1 and CDR2 sequences are MNHEY and SMNVEV (reference sequence). CDR3 sequence reads: CASRRQDSSYEQYF. The CDR3 nucleotides are TGTGCCAGCAGGAGACAGGATAGCTCCTACGAGCAGTACTTC.

The chain has TRBV15 and TRBJ2-2; the match to TRBD1 covers 7 bases. Germline CDR1 LNHNV, CDR2 YYDKDF (reference sequence). The CDR3 extends over 15 amino acids. V lost 3 bases to trimming and J lost 1 base; unmatched junction nucleotides: 2. In DNA, the CDR3 is TGTGCCACCAGCAGGGACAGGCGGAACACCGGGGAGCTGTTTTTT. This gives the protein CATSRDRRNTGELFF.

The chain combines TRBV7-9 with TRBJ2-3, with 8 positions matching TRBD1. V shed 3 bases and J 2 bases; nucleotides not matched to a gene: 4. Germline V lookup: CDR1 SEHNR, CDR2 FQNEAQ (reference sequence). The CDR3 runs 15 residues. The CDR3 bases are TGTGCCAGCAGCTTGGACAGGGTAGACACAGATACGCAGTATTTT. Translating it yields CASSLDRVDTDTQYF.

There are many counts of this clone. This rearrangement joins TRBV7-2 to TRBJ2-7, with 9 nucleotides matching TRBD1. V dropped 3 bases and J dropped 7; count of bases not matched to a gene: 10. Germline CDR1 SGHTA, CDR2 FQGNSA. The CDR3 length is 15 residues. CDR3 nucleotides: TGTGCCAGCAGCTTTGGGGACAGGGTCCGCCGGGAGCAGTACTTC. Translated: CASSFGDRVRREQYF.

The chain carries TRBV5-1 and TRBJ1-1; a possible D gene is TRBD1 (6 bases). CDR1 and CDR2 (germline): SGHRS, YFSETQ. This CDR3 region has 14 residues. V was clipped by 4 bases and J by 4 bases, with 14 bases between them. CDR3 sequence: CASSIPGAGTEAFF. Here the CDR3 DNA reads TGCGCCAGCAGCATTCCAGGGGCGGGCACTGAAGCTTTCTTT.

The rearrangement uses TRBV7-2 and TRBJ2-3, with 7 bases matching TRBD2. Germline loops: CDR1 SGHTA, CDR2 FQGNSA. V gave up 3 bases and J gave up 4 bases; unmatched junction bases: 7. This CDR3 has 15 amino acids. Here the CDR3 DNA reads TGTGCCAGCAGCTTTAGGCGGGAGATATCAGATACGCAGTATTTT. It yields the protein CASSFRREISDTQYF.